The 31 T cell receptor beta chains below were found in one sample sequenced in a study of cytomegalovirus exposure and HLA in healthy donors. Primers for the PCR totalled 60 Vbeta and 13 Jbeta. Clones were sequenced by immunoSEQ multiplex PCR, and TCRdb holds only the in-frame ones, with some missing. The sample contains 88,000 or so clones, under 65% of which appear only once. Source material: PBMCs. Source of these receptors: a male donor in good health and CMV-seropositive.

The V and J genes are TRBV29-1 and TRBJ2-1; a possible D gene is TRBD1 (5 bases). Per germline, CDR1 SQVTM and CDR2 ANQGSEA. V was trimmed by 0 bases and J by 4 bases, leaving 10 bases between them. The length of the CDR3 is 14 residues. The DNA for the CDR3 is TGCAGCGTTGAAGATCTACAGGATTACAATGAGCAGTTCTTC. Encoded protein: CSVEDLQDYNEQFF.

CDR3 in amino acids: CASRVQGPTVEAFF. The CDR3, as DNA: TGTGCCAGCAGGGTACAGGGACCGACTGTTGAAGCTTTCTTT. The chain recombines TRBV6-1 with TRBJ1-1; possible D gene TRBD1, 6 bases. CDR3 length: 14 residues. V gave up 6 bases and J gave up 7 bases, with 18 bases separating them. Germline V lookup: CDR1 MNHNS, CDR2 SASEGT.

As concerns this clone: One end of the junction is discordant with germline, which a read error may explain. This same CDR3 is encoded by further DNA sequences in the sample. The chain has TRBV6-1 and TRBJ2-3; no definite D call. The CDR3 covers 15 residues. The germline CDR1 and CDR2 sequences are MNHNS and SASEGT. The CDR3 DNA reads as TGTGCCAGCAGTGAGGGCTGGCAAAACACAGATACACAGTATTTT. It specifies CASSEGWQNTDTQYF.

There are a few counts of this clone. The CDR3 DNA sequence: TGTGCCAGCAGCTCCGACAGAAACATTCAGTACTTC. Its translation is CASSSDRNIQYF. The chain employs TRBV7-2 and TRBJ2-4; D is possibly TRBD1 (5 bases). The germline V gene has CDR1 SGHTA and CDR2 FQGNSA. V lost 4 bases and J 6 bases, leaving 7 bases between the germline ends. The CDR3 contains 12 residues.

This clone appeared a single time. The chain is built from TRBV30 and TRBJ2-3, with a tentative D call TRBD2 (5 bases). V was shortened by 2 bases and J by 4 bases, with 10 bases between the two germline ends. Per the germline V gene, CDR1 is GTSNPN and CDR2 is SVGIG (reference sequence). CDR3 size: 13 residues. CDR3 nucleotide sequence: TGTGCCTGGAGTTCTAGCTCTGCAGATACGCAGTATTTT. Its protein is CAWSSSSADTQYF.

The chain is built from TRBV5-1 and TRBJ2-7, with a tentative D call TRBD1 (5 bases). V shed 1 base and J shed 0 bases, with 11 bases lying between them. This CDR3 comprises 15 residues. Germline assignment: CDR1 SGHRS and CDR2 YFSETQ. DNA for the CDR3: TGCGCCAGCAGCTTGAGGCAGGGCCACTCCTACGAGCAGTACTTC. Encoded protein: CASSLRQGHSYEQYF.

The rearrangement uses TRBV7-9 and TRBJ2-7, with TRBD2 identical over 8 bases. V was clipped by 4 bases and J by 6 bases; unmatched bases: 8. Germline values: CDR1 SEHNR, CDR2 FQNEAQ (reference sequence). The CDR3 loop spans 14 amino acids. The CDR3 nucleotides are TGTGCCAGCAGCTCCCCGGGAGGGGTGCGCGAGCAGTACTTC. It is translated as CASSSPGGVREQYF. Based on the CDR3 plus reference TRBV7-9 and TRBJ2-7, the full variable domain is DTGVSQNPRHKITKRGQNVTFRCDPISEHNRLYWYRQTLGQGPEFLTYFQNEAQLEKSRLLSDRFSAERPKGSFSTLEIQRTEQGDSAMYLCASSSPGGVREQYFGPGTRLTVT.

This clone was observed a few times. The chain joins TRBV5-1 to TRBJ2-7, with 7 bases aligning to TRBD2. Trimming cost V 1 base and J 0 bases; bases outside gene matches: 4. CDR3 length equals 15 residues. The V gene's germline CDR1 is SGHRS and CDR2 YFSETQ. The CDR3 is CASSLSGDRSYEQYF. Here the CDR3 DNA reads TGCGCCAGCAGCTTGAGCGGGGACCGCTCCTACGAGCAGTACTTC.

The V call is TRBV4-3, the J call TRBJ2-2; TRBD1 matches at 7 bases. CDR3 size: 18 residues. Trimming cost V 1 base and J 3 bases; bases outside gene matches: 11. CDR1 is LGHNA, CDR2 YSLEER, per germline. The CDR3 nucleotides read TGCGCCAGCAGCCAAGGGGGCGACAGGGCCCCCGACACCGGGGAGCTGTTTTTT. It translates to CASSQGGDRAPDTGELFF.

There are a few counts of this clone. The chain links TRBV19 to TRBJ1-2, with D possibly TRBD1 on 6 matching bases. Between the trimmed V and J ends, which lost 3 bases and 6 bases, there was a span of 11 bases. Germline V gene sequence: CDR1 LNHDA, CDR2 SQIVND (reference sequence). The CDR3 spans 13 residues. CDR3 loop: CASSIGGADGYTF. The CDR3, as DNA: TGTGCCAGTAGTATCGGGGGGGCGGATGGCTACACCTTC.

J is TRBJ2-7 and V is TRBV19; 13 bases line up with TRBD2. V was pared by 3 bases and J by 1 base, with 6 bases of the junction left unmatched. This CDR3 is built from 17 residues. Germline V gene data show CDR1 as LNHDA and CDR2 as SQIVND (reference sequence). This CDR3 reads CASSIRTSGRGSYEQYF. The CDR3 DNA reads TGTGCCAGTAGTATCCGGACTAGCGGGAGAGGGTCCTACGAGCAGTACTTC.

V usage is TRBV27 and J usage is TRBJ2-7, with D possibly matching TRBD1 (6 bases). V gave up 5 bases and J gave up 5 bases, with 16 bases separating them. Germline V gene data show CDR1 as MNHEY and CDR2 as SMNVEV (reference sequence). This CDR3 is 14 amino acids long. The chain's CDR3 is CASSNSRGSNEQYF. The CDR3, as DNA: TGTGCCAGCAGTAACTCCAGGGGATCCAACGAGCAGTACTTC.

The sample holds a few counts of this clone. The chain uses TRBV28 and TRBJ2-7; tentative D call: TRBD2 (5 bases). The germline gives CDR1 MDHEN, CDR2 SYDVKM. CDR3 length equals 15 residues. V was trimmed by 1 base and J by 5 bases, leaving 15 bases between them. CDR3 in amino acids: CASSLSGPRGNEQYF. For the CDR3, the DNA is TGTGCCAGCAGTTTATCCGGCCCACGGGGAAACGAGCAGTACTTC.

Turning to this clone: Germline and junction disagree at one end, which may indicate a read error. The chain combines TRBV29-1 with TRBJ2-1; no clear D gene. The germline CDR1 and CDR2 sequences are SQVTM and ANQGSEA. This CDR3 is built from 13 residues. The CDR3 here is CIVRGAVPNEQFF. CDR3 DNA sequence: TGCATCGTTCGAGGAGCAGTACCGAATGAGCAGTTCTTC.

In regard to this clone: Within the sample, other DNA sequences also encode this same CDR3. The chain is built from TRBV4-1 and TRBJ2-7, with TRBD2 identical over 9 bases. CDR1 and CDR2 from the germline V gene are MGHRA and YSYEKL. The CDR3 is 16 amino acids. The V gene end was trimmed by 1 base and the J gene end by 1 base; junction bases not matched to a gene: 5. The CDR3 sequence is CASSQVTLAGSYEQYF. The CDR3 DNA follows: TGCGCCAGCAGCCAAGTTACCCTAGCGGGATCCTACGAGCAGTACTTC.

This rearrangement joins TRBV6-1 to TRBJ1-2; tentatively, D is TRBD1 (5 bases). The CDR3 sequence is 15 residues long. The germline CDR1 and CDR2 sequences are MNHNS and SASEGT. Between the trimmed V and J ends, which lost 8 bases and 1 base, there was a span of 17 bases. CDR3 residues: CASGHDLRNNYGYTF. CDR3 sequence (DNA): TGTGCCAGCGGACATGATTTACGGAATAACTATGGCTACACCTTC.

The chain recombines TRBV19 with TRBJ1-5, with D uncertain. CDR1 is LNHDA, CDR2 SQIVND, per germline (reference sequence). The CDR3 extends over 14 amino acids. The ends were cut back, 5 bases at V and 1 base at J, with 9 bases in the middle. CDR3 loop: CASSGGMSNQPQHF. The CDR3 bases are TGTGCCAGTAGTGGCGGGATGAGCAATCAGCCCCAGCATTTT.

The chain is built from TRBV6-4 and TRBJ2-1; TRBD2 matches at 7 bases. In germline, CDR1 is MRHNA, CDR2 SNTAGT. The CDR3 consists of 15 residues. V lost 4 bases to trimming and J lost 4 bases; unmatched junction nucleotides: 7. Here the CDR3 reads CASSVRAGLYNEQFF. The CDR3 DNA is TGTGCCAGCAGTGTTCGAGCGGGGTTATACAATGAGCAGTTCTTC.

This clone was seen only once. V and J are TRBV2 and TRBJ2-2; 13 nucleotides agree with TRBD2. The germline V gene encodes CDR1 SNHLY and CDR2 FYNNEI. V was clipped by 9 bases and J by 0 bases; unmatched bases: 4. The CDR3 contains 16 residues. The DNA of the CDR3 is TGTGCCAGTCGGACTAGCGGGAGCGCGAACACCGGGGAGCTGTTTTTT. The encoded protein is CASRTSGSANTGELFF.

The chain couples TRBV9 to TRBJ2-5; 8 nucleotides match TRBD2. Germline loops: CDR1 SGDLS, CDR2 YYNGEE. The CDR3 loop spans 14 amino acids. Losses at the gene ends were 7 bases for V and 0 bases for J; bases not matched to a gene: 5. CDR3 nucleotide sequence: TGTGCCAGCGCGGCGGGGGGTTACCAAGAGACCCAGTACTTC. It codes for CASAAGGYQETQYF. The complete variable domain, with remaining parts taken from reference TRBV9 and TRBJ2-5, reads DSGVTQTPKHLITATGQRVTLRCSPRSGDLSVYWYQQSLDQGLQFLIQYYNGEERAKGNILERFSAQQFPDLHSELNLSSLELGDSALYFCASAAGGYQETQYFGPGTRLLVL.

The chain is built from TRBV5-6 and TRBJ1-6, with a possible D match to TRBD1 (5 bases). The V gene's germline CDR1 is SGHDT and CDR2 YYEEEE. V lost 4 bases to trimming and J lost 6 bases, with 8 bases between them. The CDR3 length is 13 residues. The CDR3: CASSPGGNSPLHF. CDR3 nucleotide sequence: TGTGCCAGCAGCCCCGGGGGTAATTCACCCCTCCACTTT.

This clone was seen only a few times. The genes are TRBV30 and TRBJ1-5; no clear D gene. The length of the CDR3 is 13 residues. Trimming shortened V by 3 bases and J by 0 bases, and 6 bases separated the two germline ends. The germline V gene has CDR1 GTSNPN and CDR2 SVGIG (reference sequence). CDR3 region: CAWSYYSNQPQHF. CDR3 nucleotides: TGTGCCTGGAGCTATTATAGCAATCAGCCCCAGCATTTT.

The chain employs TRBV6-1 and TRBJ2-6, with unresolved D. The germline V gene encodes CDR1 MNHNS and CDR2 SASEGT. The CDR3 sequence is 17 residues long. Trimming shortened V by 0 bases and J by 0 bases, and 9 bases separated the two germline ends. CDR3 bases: TGTGCCAGCAGTGAAGCGCAGGTTTTCTCTGGGGCCAACGTCCTGACTTTC. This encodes CASSEAQVFSGANVLTF.

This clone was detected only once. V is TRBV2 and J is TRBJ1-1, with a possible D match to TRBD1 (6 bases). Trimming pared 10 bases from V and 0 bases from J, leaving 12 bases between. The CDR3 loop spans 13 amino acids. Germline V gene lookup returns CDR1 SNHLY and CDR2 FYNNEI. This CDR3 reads CATRGGLNTEAFF. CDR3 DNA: TGTGCCACGAGGGGGGGCTTGAACACTGAAGCTTTCTTT.

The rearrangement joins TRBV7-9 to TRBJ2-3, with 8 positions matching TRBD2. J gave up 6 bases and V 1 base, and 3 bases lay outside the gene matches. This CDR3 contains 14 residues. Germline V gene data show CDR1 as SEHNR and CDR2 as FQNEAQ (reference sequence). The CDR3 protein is CASSLEAGADTQYF. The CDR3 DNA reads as TGTGCCAGCAGCTTAGAAGCGGGAGCCGATACGCAGTATTTT.

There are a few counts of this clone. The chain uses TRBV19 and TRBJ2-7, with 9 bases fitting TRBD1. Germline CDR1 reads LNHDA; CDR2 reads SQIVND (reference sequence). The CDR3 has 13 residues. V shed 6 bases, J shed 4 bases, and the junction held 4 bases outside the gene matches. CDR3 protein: CASSLDRGYEQYF. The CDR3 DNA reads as TGTGCCAGTAGCCTGGACAGGGGTTACGAGCAGTACTTC.

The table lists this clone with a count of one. The chain's CDR3 is CASSWDRNQPQHF. The CDR3 DNA follows: TGTGCCAGCAGCTGGGACAGAAATCAGCCCCAGCATTTT. J is TRBJ1-5 and V is TRBV5-6, with 7 bases lining up with TRBD1. From germline, CDR1 is SGHDT and CDR2 YYEEEE. This CDR3 comprises 13 residues. Unmatched junction bases numbered 1, after V lost 3 bases and J lost 4 bases.

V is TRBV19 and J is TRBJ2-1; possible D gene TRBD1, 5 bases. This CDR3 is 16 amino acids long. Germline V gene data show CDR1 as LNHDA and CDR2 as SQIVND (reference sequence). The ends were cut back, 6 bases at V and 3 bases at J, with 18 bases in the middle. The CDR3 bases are TGTGCCAGTAGCTCGAAGGGGCGCCCGCTCTACAATGAGCAGTTCTTC. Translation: CASSSKGRPLYNEQFF.

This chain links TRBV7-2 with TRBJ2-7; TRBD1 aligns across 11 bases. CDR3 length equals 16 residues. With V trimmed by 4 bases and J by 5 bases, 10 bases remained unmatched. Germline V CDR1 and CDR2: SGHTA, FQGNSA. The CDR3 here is CASSSNGQGARNEQYF. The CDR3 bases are TGTGCCAGCAGCTCGAATGGACAGGGGGCAAGAAACGAGCAGTACTTC.

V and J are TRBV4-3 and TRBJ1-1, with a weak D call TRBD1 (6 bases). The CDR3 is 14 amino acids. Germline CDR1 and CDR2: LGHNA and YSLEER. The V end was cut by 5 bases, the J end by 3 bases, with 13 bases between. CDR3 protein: CASSVRGGDTEAFF. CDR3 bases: TGCGCCAGCAGCGTTAGAGGGGGGGACACTGAAGCTTTCTTT.

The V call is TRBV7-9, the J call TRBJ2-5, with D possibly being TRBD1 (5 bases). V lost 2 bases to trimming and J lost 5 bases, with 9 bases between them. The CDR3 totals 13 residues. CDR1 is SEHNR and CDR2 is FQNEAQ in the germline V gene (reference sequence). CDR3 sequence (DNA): TGTGCCAGCAGCTTACAGGGTTCTGAGACCCAGTACTTC. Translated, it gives CASSLQGSETQYF.